One sample yielded the 25 T cell receptor beta chains listed below, sequenced in a study of cytomegalovirus exposure and HLA in healthy donors. The PCR contained 60 Vbeta and 13 Jbeta primers. The repertoire was sequenced with immunoSEQ multiplex PCR; TCRdb's copy has only in-frame clones and lacks some. The sample shows over 150,000 clones, 82% of them seen only once. Sequencing was done on a sample of PBMCs. These receptors all stem from a man aged 50 to 60 in good health and CMV-seropositive.

This chain links TRBV10-2 with TRBJ1-2; a possible D gene is TRBD1 (5 bases). Germline V gene sequence: CDR1 WSHSY, CDR2 SAAADI. Trimming shortened V by 7 bases and J by 6 bases, and 18 bases separated the two germline ends. CDR3 length: 14 amino acids. The CDR3 loop reads CASTDDSLYDGYTF. In DNA form, the CDR3 reads TGCGCCAGCACCGACGACAGCCTCTATGATGGCTACACCTTC.

The chain links TRBV5-6 to TRBJ1-4; D might be TRBD1 (6 bases). Germline-derived CDR1 and CDR2 are SGHDT and YYEEEE. Trimming took 1 base from V and 7 from J, leaving 11 bases between them. CDR3 length: 14 residues. The CDR3 sequence is CASSLRPGAEKLFF. The CDR3 bases are TGTGCCAGCAGCTTGCGCCCAGGGGCTGAAAAACTGTTTTTT.

The chain uses TRBV7-9 and TRBJ1-4; D not resolved. V was pared by 2 bases and J by 1 base, with 11 bases between. Germline V gives CDR1 SEHNR, CDR2 FQNEAQ (reference sequence). The length of the CDR3 is 16 residues. CDR3 sequence reads: CASSLRRGLTNEKLFF. DNA of the CDR3: TGTGCCAGCAGCTTAAGACGCGGCCTAACTAATGAAAAACTGTTTTTT.

The chain carries TRBV7-9 and TRBJ1-5; the D is unclear. Germline values: CDR1 SEHNR, CDR2 FQNEAQ (reference sequence). The CDR3 length is 12 residues. V lost 4 bases, J lost 5 bases, and 6 bases lay in between. This chain's CDR3 is CASSSNDQPQHF. The CDR3 DNA reads as TGTGCCAGCAGCTCCAATGATCAGCCCCAGCATTTT.

The CDR3 coding sequence is TGTGCCAGCAAAGGGGGGGGTTCTATTTCGGGGAACACTGAAGCTTTCTTT. It specifies CASKGGGSISGNTEAFF. This rearrangement joins TRBV5-4 to TRBJ1-1, with D possibly being TRBD1 (6 bases). The CDR3 has 17 amino acids. CDR1 SGHNT and CDR2 YYREEE come from the germline V gene (reference sequence). V was trimmed by 6 bases and J by 1 base, leaving 22 bases between them.

In this sample, this clone turned up a few times. J is TRBJ1-1 and V is TRBV7-3; TRBD1 matches 9 bases. Losses at the gene ends were 0 bases for V and 0 bases for J; bases not matched to a gene: 11. The CDR3 covers 19 residues. Germline values: CDR1 SGHTA, CDR2 FQGTGA. For the CDR3, the DNA is TGTGCCAGCAGCTTAACCGCTCCCGACAGGGGGTGGATGAACACTGAAGCTTTCTTT. As protein: CASSLTAPDRGWMNTEAFF.

The chain carries TRBV30 and TRBJ2-4; 8 bases are a match to TRBD2. The CDR3 loop spans 19 amino acids. CDR1 and CDR2 (germline): GTSNPN, SVGIG (reference sequence). The junction had 23 bases not matched to a gene; V was cut back by 2 bases and J by 8 bases. CDR3 sequence: CAWSPSLFTGGGPSDIQYF. The CDR3 coding sequence is TGTGCCTGGAGTCCAAGCCTCTTCACTGGCGGGGGGCCCTCCGACATTCAGTACTTC.

This clone was picked up a small number of times. The chain carries TRBV5-4 and TRBJ1-2, with a tentative D call TRBD1 (5 bases). Germline CDR1 is SGHNT and CDR2 is YYREEE (reference sequence). Trimming removed 0 bases at V and 8 bases at J, with 8 bases between. The CDR3 is 12 amino acids. In DNA form, the CDR3 reads TGTGCCAGCAGCTTGGAGGGGCGCGGCTACACCTTC. Translation: CASSLEGRGYTF.

This sequence joins TRBV6-5 and TRBJ1-3; tentatively, D is TRBD1 (5 bases). Per the germline V gene, CDR1 is MNHEY and CDR2 is SVGAGI. The V and J ends lost 7 bases and 4 bases respectively, with 8 bases between them. The CDR3 contains 12 residues. CDR3 sequence: CASISGGNTIYF. CDR3 DNA: TGTGCCAGCATCTCAGGGGGAAACACCATATATTTT.

The genes are TRBV5-6 and TRBJ2-7; D possibly corresponds to TRBD1 (7 bases). Trimming stripped 3 bases from V and 7 bases from J, with 17 bases between. The CDR3 spans 14 residues. Germline lookup yields CDR1 SGHDT and CDR2 YYEEEE. CDR3: CASSSGGSWGEQYF. In DNA form, the CDR3 reads TGTGCCAGCAGCTCAGGGGGGTCGTGGGGTGAGCAGTACTTC.

The chain couples TRBV2 to TRBJ2-3; 9 bases map to TRBD1. The CDR3 is 15 residues long. Germline V gives CDR1 SNHLY, CDR2 FYNNEI. The V segment lost 8 bases and the J segment 8 bases; nucleotides outside the gene matches: 14. The CDR3 reads CASHNTGTGSRTQYF. CDR3 DNA: TGTGCCAGCCATAATACCGGGACAGGGTCGCGTACGCAGTATTTT.

This sequence joins TRBV7-6 and TRBJ1-5, with 9 bases lining up with TRBD1. After removal of 5 bases from V and 4 bases from J, the junction contained 6 bases not matched to a gene. CDR1 is SGHVS and CDR2 is FNYEAQ in the germline V gene. There are 15 residues in the CDR3. The CDR3 here is CASSLLQGANQPQHF. The DNA for the CDR3 is TGTGCCAGCAGCCTATTACAGGGGGCAAATCAGCCCCAGCATTTT. Complete variable domain (other parts from reference TRBV7-6 and TRBJ1-5): GAGVSQSPRYKVTKRGQDVALRCDPISGHVSLYWYRQALGQGPEFLTYFNYEAQQDKSGLPNDRFSAERPEGSISTLTIQRTEQRDSAMYRCASSLLQGANQPQHFGDGTRLSIL.

The CDR3 region has the DNA TGTGCCAGCAGCTCCAGCGGGACGGCGCTGCTGAACACTGAAGCTTTCTTT. It specifies CASSSSGTALLNTEAFF. The rearrangement uses TRBV5-4 and TRBJ1-1; tentative D call: TRBD1 (5 bases). CDR3 length: 17 amino acids. Germline-derived CDR1 and CDR2 are SGHNT and YYREEE (reference sequence). Trimming shortened V by 3 bases and J by 0 bases, and 18 bases separated the two germline ends.

This sequence joins TRBV2 and TRBJ2-5; tentatively, D is TRBD1 (5 bases). Germline V gives CDR1 SNHLY, CDR2 FYNNEI. V was clipped by 7 bases and J by 3 bases, with 12 bases between them. The CDR3 has 13 residues. CDR3 sequence (DNA): TGTGCCAGCACCCCCATCAGGGAAGAGACCCAGTACTTC. Its translation is CASTPIREETQYF. The whole variable domain, remainder taken from reference TRBV2 and TRBJ2-5, is EPEVTQTPSHQVTQMGQEVILRCVPISNHLYFYWYRQILGQKVEFLVSFYNNEISEKSEIFDDQFSVERPDGSNFTLKIRSTKLEDSAMYFCASTPIREETQYFGPGTRLLVL.

The chain couples TRBV7-8 to TRBJ2-2, with TRBD1 matching over 9 bases. Germline CDR1 SGHVS, CDR2 FQNEAQ. Trimming at V came to 6 bases and at J to 6 bases, leaving 14 bases not matched to a gene. This CDR3 has 17 residues. The CDR3 sequence is CASRKTQGATQPGELFF. CDR3 sequence (DNA): TGTGCCAGCAGAAAGACACAGGGGGCAACACAACCCGGGGAGCTGTTTTTT. The full variable domain, with the rest looked up from reference TRBV7-8 and TRBJ2-2, is GAGVSQSPRYKVAKRGQDVALRCDPISGHVSLFWYQQALGQGPEFLTYFQNEAQLDKSGLPSDRFFAERPEGSVSTLKIQRTQQEDSAVYLCASRKTQGATQPGELFFGEGSRLTVL.

Regarding this clone: Other DNA variants within this sample encode the same CDR3. The chain links TRBV18 to TRBJ1-5; D might be TRBD1 (6 bases). V lost 3 bases and J 4 bases, leaving 7 bases between the germline ends. The CDR3 covers 13 residues. Per the germline V gene, CDR1 is KGHSH and CDR2 is LQKENI. The CDR3: CASSPQGNQPQHF. CDR3 in DNA: TGTGCCAGCTCACCTCAGGGGAATCAGCCCCAGCATTTT.

This clone is a singleton in its sample. This sequence joins TRBV19 and TRBJ2-2; 10 bases are a match to TRBD2. After removal of 3 bases from V and 6 bases from J, the junction contained 7 bases not matched to a gene. The CDR3 is 16 residues long. CDR1 is LNHDA and CDR2 is SQIVND in the germline V gene (reference sequence). CDR3 residues: CASSIGLAGVAGELFF. The CDR3, as DNA: TGTGCCAGTAGTATCGGCCTAGCGGGAGTTGCCGGGGAGCTGTTTTTT.

The chain uses TRBV2 and TRBJ2-7, with TRBD2 identical over 7 bases. CDR1 is SNHLY, CDR2 FYNNEI, per germline. Trimming took 5 bases from V and 0 from J; bases not matched to a gene: 10. The CDR3 spans 16 residues. CDR3 DNA: TGTGCCAGCAGTTCACCCGGGACTACGTACTCCTACGAGCAGTACTTC. Protein: CASSSPGTTYSYEQYF.

The chain combines TRBV5-4 with TRBJ1-1, with D perhaps matching TRBD1 (5 bases). V lost 3 bases, J lost 0 bases, and 15 bases lay in between. This CDR3 contains 16 residues. CDR1 SGHNT and CDR2 YYREEE come from the germline V gene (reference sequence). CDR3 coding DNA: TGTGCCAGCAGCTCGGGGGGACGGGTATTGAACACTGAAGCTTTCTTT. Encoded protein: CASSSGGRVLNTEAFF.

Points on this clone: This sample also contains other DNA sequences that code for the same CDR3. V is TRBV11-2 and J is TRBJ2-1; the D gene is possibly TRBD2 (5 bases). V lost 4 bases and J lost 10, with 11 bases in between. The CDR3 length is 12 residues. The germline V gene encodes CDR1 SGHAT and CDR2 FQNNGV. The CDR3 DNA sequence: TGTGCCAGCAGCTCCCTCTCGGGGGAGCAGTTCTTC. It codes for CASSSLSGEQFF.

The chain joins TRBV6-5 to TRBJ2-7; D is undetermined. Germline V gene lookup returns CDR1 MNHEY and CDR2 SVGAGI. V was shortened by 5 bases and J by 3 bases, with 5 bases between the two germline ends. This CDR3 has 11 residues. The CDR3 protein is CASSAYYEQYF. The CDR3 DNA reads TGTGCCAGCAGTGCCTACTACGAGCAGTACTTC.

Only a few counts were recorded for this clone. The chain combines TRBV11-1 with TRBJ2-5; possibly TRBD2 for D (5 bases). This CDR3 is 15 amino acids long. CDR1 is SGHAT, CDR2 FQDESV, per germline (reference sequence). V lost 5 bases to trimming and J lost 4 bases, with 17 bases between them. CDR3 region: CASSPGGPAGETQYF. The CDR3 nucleotides read TGTGCCAGCAGCCCCGGCGGGCCGGCGGGAGAGACCCAGTACTTC.

CDR3 sequence: CATSRDFDTSSPLHF. The CDR3 DNA reads as TGTGCCACCAGCAGAGATTTCGATACGAGTTCACCCCTCCACTTT. V usage is TRBV15 and J usage is TRBJ1-6; no clear D gene. Looked up from germline, CDR1 is LNHNV and CDR2 is YYDKDF (reference sequence). The CDR3 runs to 15 residues. Trimming took 0 bases from V and 9 from J, leaving 12 bases between them.

V is TRBV7-9 and J is TRBJ2-7; D uncertain. This CDR3 has 14 amino acids. Germline values: CDR1 SEHNR, CDR2 FQNEAQ (reference sequence). V gave up 4 bases and J gave up 0 bases, with 10 bases separating them. For the CDR3, the DNA is TGTGCCAGCAGCTCTGACAAGAGCTCCTACGAGCAGTACTTC. Its translation is CASSSDKSSYEQYF.

The V and J genes are TRBV4-3 and TRBJ1-2; D is perhaps TRBD1 (6 bases). Looked up from germline, CDR1 is LGHNA and CDR2 is YSLEER. Deletions cut 1 base from V and 2 bases from J, with 8 bases between. CDR3 size: 14 residues. The DNA for the CDR3 is TGCGCCAGCAGCCAAGGGACAGTCAACTATGGCTACACCTTC. Its translation is CASSQGTVNYGYTF.